The 3 T cell receptor beta chains presented below share a single source sample, sequenced in a study of cytomegalovirus exposure and HLA in healthy donors. PCR involved 60 Vbeta and 13 Jbeta primers. The protocol was immunoSEQ multiplex PCR, while the TCRdb copy is restricted to in-frame clones and leaves out a portion. The table shows approximately 150,000 clones, with about 80% occurring only once. Material: PBMCs. These receptors originate from a woman in her 40s in good health and CMV-seronegative.

V is TRBV19 and J is TRBJ2-7; 11 bases align to TRBD2. Trimming at V came to 7 bases and at J to 1 base, leaving 6 bases not matched to a gene. The CDR3 consists of 15 residues. Germline CDR1 reads LNHDA; CDR2 reads SQIVND (reference sequence). The CDR3 nucleotides are TGTGCCAGTACCACGGGACTAGCGGAATCCTACGAGCAGTACTTC. Its protein product is CASTTGLAESYEQYF.

This chain joins TRBV10-1 and TRBJ2-2; TRBD1 might be the D (6 bases). The V end was cut by 7 bases, the J end by 2 bases, with 11 bases between. Germline CDR1 and CDR2: WNHNN and SYGVQD (reference sequence). This CDR3 has 14 amino acids. CDR3 DNA sequence: TGCGCCAGCACTGGGACAAGAAACACCGGGGAGCTGTTTTTT. Translated: CASTGTRNTGELFF.

This clone appeared a single time. The V and J genes are TRBV7-6 and TRBJ2-7; D is unresolved. Germline values: CDR1 SGHVS, CDR2 FNYEAQ. The CDR3 covers 13 residues. Trimming pared 4 bases from V and 2 bases from J, leaving 9 bases between. The CDR3: CASSSTETYEQYF. The CDR3 nucleotides read TGTGCCAGCAGCTCCACAGAAACCTACGAGCAGTACTTC.